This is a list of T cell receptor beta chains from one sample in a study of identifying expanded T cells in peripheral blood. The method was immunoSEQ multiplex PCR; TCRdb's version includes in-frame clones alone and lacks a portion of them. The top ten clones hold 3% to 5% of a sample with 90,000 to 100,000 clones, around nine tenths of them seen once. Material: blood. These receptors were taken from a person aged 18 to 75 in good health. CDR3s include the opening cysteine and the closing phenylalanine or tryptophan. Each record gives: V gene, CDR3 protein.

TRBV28	CASTPSSGQVRTEAFF
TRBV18	CASSPSDRSGNQPQHF
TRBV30	CAWRRGTSDGYTF
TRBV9	CASSVGISFAQETQYF
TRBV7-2	CASSSWTGGTYEQYF
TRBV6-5	CASSYGAWSPLHF
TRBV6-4	CASSDSTDTGELFF
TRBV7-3	CASSQGLAGEQETQYF
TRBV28	CASSSGQNTGELFF
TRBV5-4	CASSRGENTEAFF
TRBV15	CATSRVGGTDEQFF
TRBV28	CASSLLNTGELFF
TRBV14	CASSPLLSNSPLHF
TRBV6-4	CASSDSLGGIDTQYF
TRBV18	CASSPPSRSVDTGELFF
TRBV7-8	CASTRGRIGDGELFF
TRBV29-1	CSVSTANTEAFF
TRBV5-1	CASSFGTSGQETQYF
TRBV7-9	CASSPGQPYGYTF
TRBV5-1	CASRPTGGSDTQYF
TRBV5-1	CASSTGQGSGEAFF
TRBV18	CASSPDRNSYEQYF
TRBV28	CASSLRAPYTEAFF
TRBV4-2	CASSQEQGGTGELFF
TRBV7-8	CASSVGQTNYGYTF
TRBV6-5	CASSYWGPSPLHF
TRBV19	CASDRGTEAFF
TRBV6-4	CASSSGGENEQFF
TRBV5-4	CASTGTGLGTGELFF
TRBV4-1	CASSQDPSGGAQEQFF
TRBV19	CASSPGQGHEQYF
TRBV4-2	CASSQEWTGGMETQYF
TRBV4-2	CASSQASGGSNYEQYF
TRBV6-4	CASSEVAGVGTGELFF
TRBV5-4	CASSHGAGSGANVLTF
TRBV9	CASSVGNFRNTGELFF
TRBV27	CASRRGGSYEQYF
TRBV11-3	CASSFHVRSSGRLEQYF
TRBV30	CAWRADRGLFGGELFF
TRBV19	CASSTTGRSNQPQHF
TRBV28	CASSLFAYNEQFF
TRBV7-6	CASSLQRNSPLHF
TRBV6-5	CASSNTGGSYNEQFF
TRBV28	CASSLGTSGTYEQYF
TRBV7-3	CASSPLPYEQYF
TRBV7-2	CASSLLGIQYF
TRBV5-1	CASTGGQYTGELFF